This TCR beta chain was sequenced during a study of T cell repertoires in ileal Crohn's disease. Study-level findings and limits: Endoscopic recurrence occurred in every patient whose clonality exceeded 26.8%.

CDR1 is SGHAT, CDR2 FQNNGV, per germline. With 1 base removed from V and 0 bases from J, the gap between germline ends came to 18 bases. The CDR3 consists of 18 residues. For this clone: The antigen remains undetermined.

Specified time point: neoterminal ileum biopsy at postoperative endoscopy, about 6 months after surgery. TCRdb keeps only in-frame clones here, not all; method: immunoSEQ multiplex PCR. This sample has 3,500 to 4,500 clones, with about 70% found just once. The clonotype comes from an adult with Crohn's disease. Sequenced input: ileal tissue. This rearrangement joins TRBV11-2 to TRBJ1-1; no definite D call. CDR3 coding DNA: TGTGCCAGCAGCTTAGGCCCCCGCCCCGGTCCTATGAACACTGAAGCTTTCTTT. Its protein is CASSLGPRPGPMNTEAFF.